This note documents a single T cell receptor beta chain sequence. The sample originates from a study of blood T cell repertoires in COVID-19. TCRdb's table, derived via immunoSEQ multiplex PCR, lists solely in-frame clones and lacks some. The sample records a few hundred thousand clones, approximately 85% being singletons. V was clipped by 1 base and J by 3 bases, with 13 bases between them. Germline-derived CDR1 and CDR2 are LNHNV and YYDKDF (reference sequence). There are 15 residues in the CDR3. This rearrangement joins TRBV15 to TRBJ2-7; D is perhaps TRBD2 (6 bases). This sequence was found in a human donor with COVID-19, enrolled during active disease. The donor label of this sample is uncertain. The sequenced sample was peripheral blood. The CDR3 DNA follows: TGTGCCACCAGCAGAGTATCTGGCGGGAACTACGAGCAGTACTTC. The encoded protein is CATSRVSGGNYEQYF.